The 4 T cell receptor beta chains below all came from one sample that was sequenced in a study of identical twins' blood T cells. One entry per CDR3 protein results from TCRdb running MiXCR on the 5' RACE reads. This repertoire shows 350,000 to 400,000 distinct CDR3 sequences, 28% found once; its top ten account for around 5.6%. Sequenced: PBMCs. The source of these receptors is a woman aged 18-49 years in good health.

The chain carries TRBV6-5 and TRBJ1-1; maybe TRBD1 (5 bases). Germline loops: CDR1 MNHEY, CDR2 SVGAGI. This CDR3 comprises 13 residues. The V gene lost 7 bases and the J gene lost 2 bases, with 11 bases spanning the gap. CDR3 sequence: CASKTGPNTEAFF. The CDR3, as DNA: TGTGCCAGCAAGACGGGGCCAAACACTGAAGCTTTCTTT.

Many counts were recorded for this clonotype. This sequence joins TRBV10-2 and TRBJ2-7; D ambiguous. CDR1 and CDR2 (germline): WSHSY, SAAADI. V lost 11 bases and J 4 bases, leaving 12 bases between the germline ends. The CDR3 is 11 amino acids. Written as DNA, the CDR3 is TGCGCCCGGCTTGTTGAGTACGAGCAGTACTTC. Protein: CARLVEYEQYF.

Comments on this clonotype: The junction does not match germline at one end; this may be a read error. The chain employs TRBV7-2 and TRBJ2-1; TRBD2 matches at 7 bases. Germline V gene lookup returns CDR1 SGHTA and CDR2 FQGNSA. The CDR3 is 15 residues long. CDR3 region: CASSIAGNPYNEQFF. As DNA, the CDR3 is TGTGCCAGCAGCATAGCGGGTAACCCCTACAATGAGCAGTTCTTC.

This chain uses TRBV6-1 with TRBJ1-1, with a tentative D call TRBD1 (5 bases). V gave up 8 bases and J gave up 6 bases, with 19 bases separating them. Looked up from germline, CDR1 is MNHNS and CDR2 is SASEGT. There are 14 residues in the CDR3. CDR3 protein: CASSQPYGGPEAFF. The CDR3 coding sequence is TGTGCCAGCTCCCAACCCTACGGGGGTCCTGAAGCTTTCTTT.